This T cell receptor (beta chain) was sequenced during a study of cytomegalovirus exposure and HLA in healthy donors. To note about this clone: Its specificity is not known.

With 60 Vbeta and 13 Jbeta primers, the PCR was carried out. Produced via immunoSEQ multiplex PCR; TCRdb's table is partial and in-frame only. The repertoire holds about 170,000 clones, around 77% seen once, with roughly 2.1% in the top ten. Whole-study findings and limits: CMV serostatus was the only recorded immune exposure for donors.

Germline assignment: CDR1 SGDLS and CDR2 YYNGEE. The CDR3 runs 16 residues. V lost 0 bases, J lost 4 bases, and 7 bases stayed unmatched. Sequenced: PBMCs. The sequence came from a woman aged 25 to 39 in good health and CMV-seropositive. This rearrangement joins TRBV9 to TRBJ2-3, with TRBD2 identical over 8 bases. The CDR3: CASSVGTSGRADTQYF. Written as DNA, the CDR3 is TGTGCCAGCAGCGTAGGAACTAGCGGTCGAGCAGATACGCAGTATTTT.